Each of the 30 T cell receptor beta chains below was sequenced from the same sample in a study of cytomegalovirus exposure and HLA in healthy donors. Both 60 Vbeta primers and 13 Jbeta primers went into the PCR. Assay: immunoSEQ multiplex PCR; the TCRdb copy retains only in-frame clones and omits some. The sample lists approximately 150,000 clones; 76% were seen once. Sequences were obtained from PBMCs. The receptors originated from a man in his fifties or sixties in good health and CMV-seronegative.

This clone turned up a few times. The chain carries TRBV19 and TRBJ1-5; D might be TRBD1 (6 bases). The germline CDR1 and CDR2 sequences are LNHDA and SQIVND (reference sequence). The CDR3 sequence is 17 residues long. The ends were cut back, 8 bases at V and 0 bases at J, with 20 bases in the middle. CDR3 residues: CASPPTTGPSSNQPQHF. As DNA, the CDR3 is TGTGCCAGTCCCCCCACGACAGGACCGAGTAGCAATCAGCCCCAGCATTTT.

V and J are TRBV27 and TRBJ2-2; 8 bases fit TRBD1. The junction had 3 bases not matched to a gene; V was cut back by 4 bases and J by 2 bases. The CDR3 is made up of 15 amino acids. The germline gives CDR1 MNHEY, CDR2 SMNVEV (reference sequence). The CDR3 is CASSWGTGNTGELFF. In DNA form, the CDR3 reads TGTGCCAGCAGTTGGGGGACAGGAAACACCGGGGAGCTGTTTTTT.

The V call is TRBV9, the J call TRBJ2-1, with TRBD2 identical over 10 bases. Per the germline V gene, CDR1 is SGDLS and CDR2 is YYNGEE. This CDR3 is built from 18 residues. V shed 1 base and J 2 bases; nucleotides not matched to a gene: 9. As DNA, the CDR3 is TGTGCCAGCAGCGTATCTTTTAGCGGGGGGCCCGCCTACAATGAGCAGTTCTTC. It encodes CASSVSFSGGPAYNEQFF.

This clone was recorded once. V usage is TRBV2 and J usage is TRBJ1-5, with TRBD1 as a possible D gene (5 bases). The germline gives CDR1 SNHLY, CDR2 FYNNEI. V was trimmed by 9 bases and J by 0 bases, leaving 12 bases between them. The CDR3 is 14 residues long. In DNA form, the CDR3 reads TGTGCCAGTGCCAGGGCCTATAGCAATCAGCCCCAGCATTTT. Translating gives CASARAYSNQPQHF.

The V call is TRBV5-4, the J call TRBJ2-3, with 11 bases identical to TRBD2. The CDR3 runs to 16 residues. Germline lookup yields CDR1 SGHNT and CDR2 YYREEE (reference sequence). Trimming removed 4 bases from V and 2 bases from J; junction bases left unmatched: 6. Here the CDR3 reads CASSVGLAVSTDTQYF. CDR3 coding DNA: TGTGCCAGCAGCGTGGGACTAGCGGTCTCCACAGATACGCAGTATTTT.

J is TRBJ2-3 and V is TRBV7-7, with 9 bases fitting TRBD2. This CDR3 has 16 residues. The germline CDR1 and CDR2 sequences are SSHAT and FNYEAQ (reference sequence). The J segment lost 4 bases and the V segment lost 4 bases, leaving 9 bases of the junction unmatched. As DNA, the CDR3 is TGTGCCAGCAGCTGGGGCGGGGGGGCCGTCCCAGATACGCAGTATTTT. Protein product: CASSWGGGAVPDTQYF.

This CDR3 reads CASSFSLAGYNEQFF. Written as DNA, the CDR3 is TGTGCCAGCAGTTTTAGTCTAGCGGGTTACAATGAGCAGTTCTTC. The chain joins TRBV28 to TRBJ2-1; 8 positions agree with TRBD2. This CDR3 has 15 amino acids. V shed 3 bases, J shed 4 bases, and the junction held 5 bases outside the gene matches. CDR1 is MDHEN, CDR2 SYDVKM, per germline.

This chain links TRBV6-5 with TRBJ2-7; 8 bases are shared with TRBD2. V shed 0 bases and J 4 bases; nucleotides not matched to a gene: 8. This CDR3 is 16 amino acids long. In germline, CDR1 is MNHEY, CDR2 SVGAGI. For the CDR3, the DNA is TGTGCCAGCAGTTACTCGGGGACGGGGGGGCAATACGAGCAGTACTTC. Translated, it gives CASSYSGTGGQYEQYF.

The chain links TRBV7-7 to TRBJ2-3, with 9 bases fitting TRBD2. Unmatched junction bases numbered 5, after V lost 4 bases and J lost 0 bases. This CDR3 is 16 amino acids long. CDR1 SSHAT and CDR2 FNYEAQ come from the germline V gene (reference sequence). The CDR3 loop reads CASSSGAGGSTDTQYF. The CDR3 DNA sequence: TGTGCCAGCAGCTCCGGGGCGGGAGGGAGCACAGATACGCAGTATTTT.

The CDR3 coding sequence is TGTGCCAGCAGTTCCCGGTATGGCTACACCTTC. Protein sequence: CASSSRYGYTF. V is TRBV28 and J is TRBJ1-2; D unclear. The CDR3 spans 11 residues. CDR1 is MDHEN, CDR2 SYDVKM, per germline. The ends were cut back, 4 bases at V and 5 bases at J, with 5 bases in the middle.

V and J are TRBV7-9 and TRBJ2-2, with D perhaps matching TRBD2 (6 bases). CDR3 size: 17 residues. Between the trimmed V and J ends, which lost 3 bases and 2 bases, there was a span of 16 bases. Per germline, CDR1 SEHNR and CDR2 FQNEAQ (reference sequence). The CDR3 DNA is TGTGCCAGCAGCTTGGGCGGCGGGGTACCTAACACCGGGGAGCTGTTTTTT. Its protein product is CASSLGGGVPNTGELFF.

CDR3 DNA sequence: TGCGCCAGCAGCCAAGGCGTTACGGGAGTCTACGAGCAGTACTTC. Translating gives CASSQGVTGVYEQYF. This chain uses TRBV4-1 with TRBJ2-5; the D gene is possibly TRBD2 (6 bases). The J call may be wrong; the DNA end is better matched by TRBJ2-7. In germline, CDR1 is MGHRA, CDR2 YSYEKL. The length of the CDR3 is 15 residues.

This clone came up once. This chain connects TRBV7-2 to TRBJ2-7; TRBD2 agrees at 12 bases. Germline CDR1 and CDR2: SGHTA and FQGNSA. CDR3 length equals 14 residues. V lost 3 bases and J lost 9; bases outside the gene matches: 6. DNA for the CDR3: TGTGCCAGCAGCTTGCTAGCGGGGGGGCGCGGGCAGTACTTC. It yields the protein CASSLLAGGRGQYF.

The chain combines TRBV7-2 with TRBJ1-1; D might be TRBD1 (5 bases). This CDR3 is 15 amino acids long. V lost 5 bases and J 0 bases, leaving 13 bases between the germline ends. From germline, CDR1 is SGHTA and CDR2 FQGNSA. CDR3 in amino acids: CASSPQTALNTEAFF. The CDR3 DNA sequence: TGTGCCAGCAGCCCACAGACAGCTTTGAACACTGAAGCTTTCTTT.

J is TRBJ1-1 and V is TRBV7-8; TRBD1 is a possible D gene (5 bases). Trimming left V 7 bases short and J 0 bases short, with 15 bases between. CDR1 and CDR2 (germline): SGHVS, FQNEAQ. This CDR3 is 15 amino acids long. The CDR3, as DNA: TGTGCCAGCACCACCGTGGAGGGGATGAACACTGAAGCTTTCTTT. It codes for CASTTVEGMNTEAFF.

The J gene is TRBJ1-5, the V gene TRBV4-1; D is unclear. Looked up from germline, CDR1 is MGHRA and CDR2 is YSYEKL. V gave up 4 bases and J gave up 6 bases, with 13 bases separating them. CDR3 length equals 14 residues. The CDR3 sequence is CASSLSQEVQPQHF. DNA of the CDR3: TGCGCCAGCAGCCTCAGCCAGGAGGTTCAGCCCCAGCATTTT.

This chain joins TRBV27 and TRBJ2-7, with TRBD2 identical over 14 bases. V lost 4 bases, J lost 2 bases, and 7 bases stayed unmatched. The CDR3 contains 17 residues. Germline V gene data show CDR1 as MNHEY and CDR2 as SMNVEV (reference sequence). The CDR3 sequence is CASSSTSGRGKAYEQYF. CDR3 bases: TGTGCCAGCAGTTCGACTAGCGGGAGGGGGAAGGCCTACGAGCAGTACTTC.

This clone was detected only a few times. J is TRBJ2-5 and V is TRBV7-9, with 16 bases lining up with TRBD2. Germline V CDR1 and CDR2: SEHNR, FQNEAQ (reference sequence). The J segment lost 2 bases and the V segment lost 3 bases, leaving 9 bases of the junction unmatched. The CDR3 length is 19 residues. The CDR3 loop reads CASSFSPGLAGGLQETQYF. CDR3 nucleotide sequence: TGTGCCAGCAGCTTTTCACCGGGACTAGCGGGAGGGCTACAAGAGACCCAGTACTTC.

The chain is built from TRBV11-2 and TRBJ2-5, with TRBD2 as a possible D gene (6 bases). The CDR3 consists of 16 residues. CDR1 and CDR2 (germline): SGHAT, FQNNGV. V lost 5 bases and J lost 5, with 21 bases in between. The CDR3 loop reads CASSAPLRENGETQYF. In DNA form, the CDR3 reads TGTGCCAGCAGCGCGCCCCTTCGGGAGAACGGGGAGACCCAGTACTTC.

The chain has TRBV19 and TRBJ1-4; possibly TRBD1 for D (5 bases). The germline gives CDR1 LNHDA, CDR2 SQIVND (reference sequence). The V and J ends lost 9 bases and 4 bases respectively, with 15 bases between them. CDR3 length: 14 amino acids. CDR3 DNA: TGTGCCAGCAGAGACAGAAACGGTAATGAAAAACTGTTTTTT. It codes for CASRDRNGNEKLFF. Combining the CDR3 with reference TRBV19 and TRBJ1-4 gives the whole variable domain DGGITQSPKYLFRKEGQNVTLSCEQNLNHDAMYWYRQDPGQGLRLIYYSQIVNDFQKGDIAEGYSVSREKKESFPLTVTSAQKNPTAFYLCASRDRNGNEKLFFGSGTQLSVL.

The chain is built from TRBV29-1 and TRBJ2-1; 7 positions match TRBD2. After removal of 4 bases from V and 8 bases from J, the junction contained 5 bases not matched to a gene. The V gene's germline CDR1 is SQVTM and CDR2 ANQGSEA. The CDR3 is 12 amino acids. The CDR3 sequence: CSVGGGGDEQFF. The DNA of the CDR3 is TGCAGCGTTGGGGGGGGTGGCGATGAGCAGTTCTTC.

This chain links TRBV7-2 with TRBJ2-2; 12 bases map to TRBD2. CDR1 SGHTA and CDR2 FQGNSA come from the germline V gene. The CDR3 has 15 residues. V was pared by 1 base and J by 9 bases, with 3 bases of the junction left unmatched. CDR3 sequence: CASSLVLAGGRELFF. CDR3 coding DNA: TGTGCCAGCAGCTTAGTCCTAGCGGGGGGGCGGGAGCTGTTTTTT.

The chain employs TRBV5-1 and TRBJ2-7; 14 nucleotides line up with TRBD2. The CDR3 sequence is 18 residues long. V trimming: 4 bases; J trimming: 1 base; junction bases outside the gene matches: 10. Germline V lookup: CDR1 SGHRS, CDR2 YFSETQ. The CDR3: CASSPNSGLAGESYEQYF. CDR3 bases: TGCGCCAGCAGCCCTAACTCGGGACTAGCGGGAGAGTCCTACGAGCAGTACTTC. Using reference TRBV5-1 and TRBJ2-7 for the parts outside the CDR3, the full variable domain is KAGVTQTPRYLIKTRGQQVTLSCSPISGHRSVSWYQQTPGQGLQFLFEYFSETQRNKGNFPGRFSGRQFSNSRSEMNVSTLELGDSALYLCASSPNSGLAGESYEQYFGPGTRLTVT.

This clone has a handful of counts. The rearrangement uses TRBV19 and TRBJ2-3; a possible D gene is TRBD1 (6 bases). V was clipped by 0 bases and J by 5 bases, with 12 bases between them. Germline CDR1 LNHDA, CDR2 SQIVND (reference sequence). The CDR3 covers 15 residues. CDR3 DNA sequence: TGTGCCAGTAGTATAGAGGGCAGGGGAATAGATACGCAGTATTTT. Encoded protein: CASSIEGRGIDTQYF.

This chain links TRBV16 with TRBJ1-5, with a tentative D call TRBD1 (5 bases). V lost 2 bases, J lost 4 bases, and 9 bases lay in between. The CDR3 runs to 14 residues. From germline, CDR1 is KGHSY and CDR2 FQNENV. The CDR3 sequence: CASSQGRANQPQHF. The DNA of the CDR3 is TGTGCCAGCAGCCAAGGCAGGGCGAATCAGCCCCAGCATTTT.

The rearrangement joins TRBV7-2 to TRBJ2-1; D is possibly TRBD1 (6 bases). V lost 9 bases to trimming and J lost 6 bases, with 15 bases between them. The CDR3 extends over 13 amino acids. Germline CDR1 SGHTA, CDR2 FQGNSA. This chain's CDR3 is CASTRGGFNEQFF. For the CDR3, the DNA is TGTGCCAGTACCCGAGGGGGTTTCAATGAGCAGTTCTTC.

The chain uses TRBV18 and TRBJ1-2; 10 bases match TRBD1. CDR3 length equals 17 residues. Germline assignment: CDR1 KGHSH and CDR2 LQKENI. Losses at the gene ends were 2 bases for V and 7 bases for J; bases not matched to a gene: 13. The CDR3 sequence is CASSPTGPGQGSRGYTF. Written as DNA, the CDR3 is TGTGCCAGCTCACCAACGGGGCCGGGACAGGGGTCTCGTGGCTACACCTTC.

Worth noting for this clone: One end of the junction fails to match germline, which may point to a read error. The same CDR3 is also encoded by other DNA sequences in this sample. The chain couples TRBV29-1 to TRBJ1-1, with TRBD1 matching 7 bases. In germline, CDR1 is SQVTM, CDR2 ANQGSEA. This CDR3 region has 13 residues. Here the CDR3 DNA reads TGCAGCGCCAGGCAGGGGGGTAACACTGAGGCTTTCTTT. It codes for CSARQGGNTEAFF.

This clone was detected only once. The chain recombines TRBV28 with TRBJ2-7; D possibly corresponds to TRBD1 (6 bases). Germline CDR1 reads MDHEN; CDR2 reads SYDVKM. The CDR3 has 14 residues. Trimming shortened V by 3 bases and J by 6 bases, and 15 bases separated the two germline ends. Here the CDR3 reads CASSFDRDIGEQYF. The CDR3 nucleotides are TGTGCCAGCAGTTTCGACCGGGACATCGGCGAGCAGTACTTC.

V gene TRBV5-4 combines with J gene TRBJ1-2; weak D call: TRBD1 (6 bases). Germline CDR1 reads SGHNT; CDR2 reads YYREEE (reference sequence). This CDR3 has 12 residues. V was trimmed by 4 bases and J by 8 bases, leaving 12 bases between them. CDR3 DNA: TGTGCCAGCAGCACGGACAGCCGCGGCTACACCTTC. As protein: CASSTDSRGYTF.